This paragraph covers one TCR beta chain sequence. The CDR3 extends over 11 amino acids. The V gene lost 5 bases and the J gene lost 4 bases, with 6 bases spanning the gap. The germline V gene encodes CDR1 SGHTA and CDR2 FQGNSA. This record comes from a study of tumor T cells in aggressive B-cell lymphoma. Only in-frame clones appear in the TCRdb table, and some are missing; sequencing was by immunoSEQ multiplex PCR. The sample records fewer than 7,000 clones, roughly 77% being singletons. The source of this sequence is an adult with diffuse large B cell lymphoma. Sequenced: tumor tissue. J is TRBJ2-7 and V is TRBV7-2; D ambiguous. The CDR3 protein is CASSLRYEQYF. DNA for the CDR3: TGTGCCAGCAGCCTACGGTACGAGCAGTACTTC.